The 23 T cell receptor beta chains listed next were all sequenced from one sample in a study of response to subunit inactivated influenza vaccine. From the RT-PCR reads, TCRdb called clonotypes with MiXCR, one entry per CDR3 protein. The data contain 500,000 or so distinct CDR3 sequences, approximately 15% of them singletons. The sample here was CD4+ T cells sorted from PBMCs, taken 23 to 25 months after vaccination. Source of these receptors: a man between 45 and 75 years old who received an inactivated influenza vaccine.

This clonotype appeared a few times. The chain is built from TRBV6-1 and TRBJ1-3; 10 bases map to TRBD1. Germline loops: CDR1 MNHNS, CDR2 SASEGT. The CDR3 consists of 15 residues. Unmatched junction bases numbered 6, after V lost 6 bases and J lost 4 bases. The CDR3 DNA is TGTGCCAGCAGAGACGGGACAGGGGCCGGAAACACCATATATTTT. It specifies CASRDGTGAGNTIYF.

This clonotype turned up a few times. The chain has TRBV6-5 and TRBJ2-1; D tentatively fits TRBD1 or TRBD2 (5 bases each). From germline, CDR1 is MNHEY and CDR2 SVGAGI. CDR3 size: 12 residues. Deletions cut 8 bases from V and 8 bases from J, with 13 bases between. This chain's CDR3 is CASAPRGDEQFF. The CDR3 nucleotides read TGTGCCAGCGCTCCGAGGGGAGATGAGCAGTTCTTC.

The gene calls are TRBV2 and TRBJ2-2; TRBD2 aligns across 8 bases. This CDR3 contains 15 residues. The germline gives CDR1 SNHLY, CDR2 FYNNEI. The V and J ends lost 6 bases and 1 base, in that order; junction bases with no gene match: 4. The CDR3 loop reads CASRFTSGNTGELFF. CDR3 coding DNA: TGTGCCAGCAGGTTCACTAGCGGGAACACCGGGGAGCTGTTTTTT.

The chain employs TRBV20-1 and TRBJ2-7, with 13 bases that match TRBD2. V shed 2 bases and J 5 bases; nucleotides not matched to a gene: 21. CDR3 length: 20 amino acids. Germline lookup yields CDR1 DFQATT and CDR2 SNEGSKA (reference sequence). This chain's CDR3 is CSARWTSGSGGSGYINEQYF. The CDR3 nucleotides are TGCAGTGCTAGATGGACTAGCGGGAGTGGGGGATCGGGGTATATTAACGAGCAGTACTTC.

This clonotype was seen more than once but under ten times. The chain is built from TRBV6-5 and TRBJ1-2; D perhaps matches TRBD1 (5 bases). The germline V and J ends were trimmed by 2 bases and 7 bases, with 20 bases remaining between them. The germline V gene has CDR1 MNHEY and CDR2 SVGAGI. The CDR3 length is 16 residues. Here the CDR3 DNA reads TGTGCCAGCAGTTACCGTGGGAAGGGGCCCACTGGTGGCTACACCTTC. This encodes CASSYRGKGPTGGYTF.

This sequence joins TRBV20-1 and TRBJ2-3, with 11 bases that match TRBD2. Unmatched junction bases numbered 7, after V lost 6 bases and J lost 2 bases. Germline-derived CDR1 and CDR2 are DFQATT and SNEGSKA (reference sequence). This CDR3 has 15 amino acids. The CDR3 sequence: CSAHSTSGDTDTQYF. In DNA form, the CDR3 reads TGCAGTGCCCACTCGACTAGCGGGGACACAGATACGCAGTATTTT.

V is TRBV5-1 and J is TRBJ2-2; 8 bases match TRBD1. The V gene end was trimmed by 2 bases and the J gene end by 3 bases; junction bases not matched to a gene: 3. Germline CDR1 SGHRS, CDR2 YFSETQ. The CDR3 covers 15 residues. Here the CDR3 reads CASSLMTGDTGELFF. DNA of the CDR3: TGCGCCAGCAGCTTAATGACAGGGGACACCGGGGAGCTGTTTTTT.

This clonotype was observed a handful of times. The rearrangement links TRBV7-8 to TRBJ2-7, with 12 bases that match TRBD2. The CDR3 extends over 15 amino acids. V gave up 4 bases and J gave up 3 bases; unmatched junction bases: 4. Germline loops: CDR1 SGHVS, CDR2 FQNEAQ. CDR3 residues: CASSSRLAGDYEQYF. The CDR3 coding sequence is TGTGCCAGCAGCTCAAGACTAGCGGGGGACTACGAGCAGTACTTC.

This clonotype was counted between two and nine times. The DNA for the CDR3 is TGCAGTGCTAAGGCTACTAATGAAAAACTGTTTTTT. Amino acids: CSAKATNEKLFF. The rearrangement joins TRBV20-1 to TRBJ1-4; no clear D. The V gene's germline CDR1 is DFQATT and CDR2 SNEGSKA (reference sequence). Trimming took 4 bases from V and 2 from J, leaving 5 bases between them. CDR3 length: 12 amino acids.

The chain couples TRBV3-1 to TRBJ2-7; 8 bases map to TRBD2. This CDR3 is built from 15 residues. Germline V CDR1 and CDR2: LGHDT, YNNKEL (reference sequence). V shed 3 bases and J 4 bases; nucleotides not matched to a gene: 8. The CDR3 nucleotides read TGTGCCAGCAGCCATAAGATTGGCGGGAGGTACGAGCAGTACTTC. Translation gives CASSHKIGGRYEQYF.

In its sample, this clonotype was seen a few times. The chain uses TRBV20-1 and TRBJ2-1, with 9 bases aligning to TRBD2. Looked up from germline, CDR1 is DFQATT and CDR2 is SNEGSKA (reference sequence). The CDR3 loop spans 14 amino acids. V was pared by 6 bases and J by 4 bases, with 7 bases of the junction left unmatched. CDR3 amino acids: CSADTSGLYNEQFF. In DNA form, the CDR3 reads TGCAGTGCAGACACTAGCGGGCTGTACAATGAGCAGTTCTTC.

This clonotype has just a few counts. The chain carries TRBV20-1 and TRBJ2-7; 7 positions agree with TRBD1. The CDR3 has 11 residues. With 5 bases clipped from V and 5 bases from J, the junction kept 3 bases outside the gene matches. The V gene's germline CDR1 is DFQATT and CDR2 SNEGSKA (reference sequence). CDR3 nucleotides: TGCAGTGCTCGACAGGGCAACGAGCAGTACTTC. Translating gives CSARQGNEQYF.

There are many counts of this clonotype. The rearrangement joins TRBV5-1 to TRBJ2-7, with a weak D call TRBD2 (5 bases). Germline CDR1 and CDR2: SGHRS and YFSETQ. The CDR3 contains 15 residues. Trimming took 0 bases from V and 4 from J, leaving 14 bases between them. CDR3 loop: CASSLAVQPGYEQYF. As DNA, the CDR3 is TGCGCCAGCAGCTTGGCGGTCCAACCGGGGTACGAGCAGTACTTC.

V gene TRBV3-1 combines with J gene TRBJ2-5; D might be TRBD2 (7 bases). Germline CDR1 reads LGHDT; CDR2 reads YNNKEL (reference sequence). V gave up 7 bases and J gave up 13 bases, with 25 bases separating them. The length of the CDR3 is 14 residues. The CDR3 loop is CASNPRDSGTTAYF. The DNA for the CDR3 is TGTGCCAGCAACCCACGCGACAGCGGGACAACCGCGTACTTC.

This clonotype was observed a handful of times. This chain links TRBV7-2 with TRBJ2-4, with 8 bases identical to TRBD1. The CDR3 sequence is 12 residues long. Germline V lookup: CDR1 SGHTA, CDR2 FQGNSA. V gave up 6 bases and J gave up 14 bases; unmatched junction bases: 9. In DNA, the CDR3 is TGTGCCAGCAGAAGAGAGACAGGGGCAAAGTACTTC. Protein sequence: CASRRETGAKYF.

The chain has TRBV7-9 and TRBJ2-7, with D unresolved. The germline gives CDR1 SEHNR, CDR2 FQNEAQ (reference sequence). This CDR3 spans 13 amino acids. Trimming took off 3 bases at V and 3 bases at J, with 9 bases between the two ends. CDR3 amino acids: CASSLTSLYEQYF. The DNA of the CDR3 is TGTGCCAGCAGCTTGACATCGCTCTACGAGCAGTACTTC.

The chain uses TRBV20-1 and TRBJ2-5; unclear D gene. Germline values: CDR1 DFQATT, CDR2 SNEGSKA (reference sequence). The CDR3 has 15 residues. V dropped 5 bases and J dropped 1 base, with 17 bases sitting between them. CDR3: CSAPPPDGIQETQYF. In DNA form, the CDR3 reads TGCAGTGCTCCTCCCCCGGACGGTATCCAAGAGACCCAGTACTTC.

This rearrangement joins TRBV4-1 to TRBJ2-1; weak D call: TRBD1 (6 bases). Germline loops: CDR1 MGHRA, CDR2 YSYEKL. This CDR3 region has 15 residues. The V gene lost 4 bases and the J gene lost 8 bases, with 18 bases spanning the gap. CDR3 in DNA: TGCGCCAGCAGCCTTCAGGGGTATTTGGTCGATGAGCAGTTCTTC. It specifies CASSLQGYLVDEQFF.

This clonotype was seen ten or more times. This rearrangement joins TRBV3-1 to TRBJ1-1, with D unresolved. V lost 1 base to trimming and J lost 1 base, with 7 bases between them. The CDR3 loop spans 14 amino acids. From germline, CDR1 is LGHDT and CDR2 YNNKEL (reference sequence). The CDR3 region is CASSQVYQNTEAFF. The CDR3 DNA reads TGTGCCAGCAGCCAAGTCTACCAGAACACTGAAGCTTTCTTT.

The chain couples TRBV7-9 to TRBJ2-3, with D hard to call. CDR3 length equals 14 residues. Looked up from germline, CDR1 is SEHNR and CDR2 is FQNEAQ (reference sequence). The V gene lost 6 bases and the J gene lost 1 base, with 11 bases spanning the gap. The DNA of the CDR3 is TGTGCCAGCAGTTCCTTGGAAGGCACAGATACGCAGTATTTT. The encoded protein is CASSSLEGTDTQYF.

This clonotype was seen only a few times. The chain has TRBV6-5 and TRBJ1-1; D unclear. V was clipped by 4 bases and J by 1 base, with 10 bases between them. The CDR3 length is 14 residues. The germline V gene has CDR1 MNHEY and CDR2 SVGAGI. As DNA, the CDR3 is TGTGCCAGCAGTTCGTCACTGGGGAACACTGAAGCTTTCTTT. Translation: CASSSSLGNTEAFF.

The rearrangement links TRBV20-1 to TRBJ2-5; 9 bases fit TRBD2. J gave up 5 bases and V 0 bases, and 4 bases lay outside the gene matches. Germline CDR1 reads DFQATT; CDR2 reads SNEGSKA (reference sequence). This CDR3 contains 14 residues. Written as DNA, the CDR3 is TGCAGTGCTAGAGATAGACTAGCGGAGGAGACCCAGTACTTC. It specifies CSARDRLAEETQYF.

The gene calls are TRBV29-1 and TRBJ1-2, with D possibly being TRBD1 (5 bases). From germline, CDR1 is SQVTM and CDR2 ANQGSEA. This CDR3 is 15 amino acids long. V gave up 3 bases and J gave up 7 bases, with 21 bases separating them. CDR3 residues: CSVDGGDPRVSGYTF. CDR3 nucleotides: TGCAGCGTTGACGGGGGGGACCCCCGCGTATCTGGCTACACCTTC.